Detailed here is one T cell receptor beta chain. Its antigen is unidentified. The assay was immunoSEQ multiplex PCR, and TCRdb's table has in-frame clones only and misses some. The data show more than 35,000 clones, about 80% seen once. This specimen belongs to a study of somatic mutations in cytotoxic T cells in rheumatoid arthritis. Whole-study findings and limits: Of 65 patients, fewer than 10 had a largest CD8+ clone that exceeded 20% of CD8+ cells. In rheumatoid arthritis patients, the slight underrepresentation of TRBV07 was not adjusted for multiple comparisons.

The CDR3 loop spans 13 amino acids. The germline gives CDR1 GTSNPN, CDR2 SVGIG (reference sequence). J gave up 5 bases and V 6 bases, and 9 bases lay outside the gene matches. Source material: CD8+ T cells sorted from blood. The chain couples TRBV30 to TRBJ2-7; 8 bases fit TRBD2. The receptor's source is a man between 40 and 49 years old in good health. The CDR3: CACPTSEVNEQYF. DNA for the CDR3: TGTGCCTGTCCGACTAGCGAGGTCAACGAGCAGTACTTC.